The 11 T cell receptor beta chains reported below all come from one sample, sequenced in a study of blood T cells in healthy people across ages (dated by TCRdb to about 2015). Libraries were built with 5' RACE. TCRdb shows the sequencer as Illumina HiSeq 2500. A second PCR of roughly 6 to 11 cycles was run with a J-beta primer mix and a sample-barcoded 5' primer. TCRdb itself trimmed the public reads at Q25 with fastp, ran MiXCR and retained productive beta chains. A single entry per CDR3 protein holds the most common genes and DNA from its merged rows. Within this sample are fewer than 950,000 distinct CDR3 sequences, with 35% to 40% of them counted one time only. Over 10% of the sample belongs to the ten largest clones. Sequencing was done on a sample of blood. The receptors were sampled from a man aged 18-30 years in good health.

This chain links TRBV2 with TRBJ1-4; D is undetermined. Germline values: CDR1 SNHLY, CDR2 FYNNEI. The CDR3 contains 16 residues. V was trimmed by 5 bases and J by 2 bases, leaving 15 bases between them. The CDR3 DNA follows: TGTGCCAGCAGTAAGAGACCAGAGGGCACTAATGAAAAACTGTTTTTT. It specifies CASSKRPEGTNEKLFF.

The V and J genes are TRBV20-1 and TRBJ2-7; weak D call: TRBD1 (6 bases). This CDR3 has 14 amino acids. The germline V gene has CDR1 DFQATT and CDR2 SNEGSKA (reference sequence). The germline V and J ends were trimmed by 3 bases and 5 bases, with 17 bases remaining between them. As DNA, the CDR3 is TGCAGTGCTAGGGATTGGACAGAACGCAACGAGCAGTACTTC. Its protein is CSARDWTERNEQYF.

The chain employs TRBV7-2 and TRBJ2-5, with D maybe TRBD2 (5 bases). V lost 9 bases and J 1 base, leaving 18 bases between the germline ends. This CDR3 region has 15 residues. Looked up from germline, CDR1 is SGHTA and CDR2 is FQGNSA. The CDR3 protein is CASKLRGSPQETQYF. As DNA, the CDR3 is TGTGCCAGTAAACTCCGGGGTTCTCCCCAAGAGACCCAGTACTTC.

The CDR3 DNA reads as TGTGCCAGCAGCTTAGACCCACTCTGGGGCTTGAACACTGAAGCTTTCTTT. Its translation: CASSLDPLWGLNTEAFF. The chain is built from TRBV11-2 and TRBJ1-1; maybe TRBD1 (5 bases). There are 17 residues in the CDR3. The germline V and J ends were trimmed by 0 bases and 0 bases, with 14 bases remaining between them. The germline V gene encodes CDR1 SGHAT and CDR2 FQNNGV.

This clonotype was observed a handful of times. The DNA of the CDR3 is TGCGCCAGCAGCGAGGACAGGGATGAATGGACTGAAGCTTTCTTT. As protein: CASSEDRDEWTEAFF. The chain recombines TRBV5-1 with TRBJ1-1; 8 nucleotides match TRBD1. V shed 4 bases and J 5 bases; nucleotides not matched to a gene: 10. This CDR3 comprises 15 residues. Germline V gene lookup returns CDR1 SGHRS and CDR2 YFSETQ.

This clonotype came up once. The chain joins TRBV11-2 to TRBJ2-5; 12 bases agree with TRBD2. With V trimmed by 3 bases and J by 11 bases, 10 bases remained unmatched. There are 15 residues in the CDR3. Germline CDR1 is SGHAT and CDR2 is FQNNGV. The CDR3 DNA reads TGTGCCAGCAGCTTCGTGGGACTAGCGGGCTCTGAGCAGTACTTC. Its protein product is CASSFVGLAGSEQYF. Filled out from reference TRBV11-2 and TRBJ2-5, the complete variable domain reads EAGVAQSPRYKIIEKRQSVAFWCNPISGHATLYWYQQILGQGPKLLIQFQNNGVVDDSQLPKDRFSAERLKGVDSTLKIQPAKLEDSAVYLCASSFVGLAGSEQYFGPGTRLLVL.

In its sample, this clonotype was seen many times. The genes are TRBV5-1 and TRBJ1-2; D not certain. The CDR3 length is 13 residues. With 4 bases removed from V and 4 bases from J, the gap between germline ends came to 11 bases. Germline CDR1 SGHRS, CDR2 YFSETQ. Here the CDR3 reads CASSPIIGYGYTF. For the CDR3, the DNA is TGCGCCAGCAGCCCGATAATCGGCTATGGCTACACCTTC. The variable domain in full, with the rest retrieved from reference TRBV5-1 and TRBJ1-2, is KAGVTQTPRYLIKTRGQQVTLSCSPISGHRSVSWYQQTPGQGLQFLFEYFSETQRNKGNFPGRFSGRQFSNSRSEMNVSTLELGDSALYLCASSPIIGYGYTFGSGTRLTVV.

In its sample, this clonotype was seen a few times. The rearrangement links TRBV20-1 to TRBJ1-5, with D possibly being TRBD1 (6 bases). CDR1 is DFQATT and CDR2 is SNEGSKA in the germline V gene (reference sequence). With 6 bases removed from V and 2 bases from J, the gap between germline ends came to 8 bases. CDR3 length: 12 residues. The CDR3 protein is CSAHRGNQPQHF. The CDR3 DNA reads as TGCAGTGCCCACAGGGGCAATCAGCCCCAGCATTTT.

The V and J genes are TRBV9 and TRBJ1-5; possible D gene TRBD1, 5 bases. Per the germline V gene, CDR1 is SGDLS and CDR2 is YYNGEE. The CDR3 has 14 amino acids. The ends were cut back, 3 bases at V and 6 bases at J, with 13 bases in the middle. CDR3 region: CASSATWGLQPQHF. The DNA of the CDR3 is TGTGCCAGCAGCGCTACATGGGGCCTTCAGCCCCAGCATTTT.

Only a few counts were recorded for this clonotype. J is TRBJ2-4 and V is TRBV29-1, with 12 bases aligning to TRBD1. Germline loops: CDR1 SQVTM, CDR2 ANQGSEA. The CDR3 extends over 13 amino acids. The V segment lost 4 bases and the J segment 11 bases; nucleotides outside the gene matches: 6. Here the CDR3 reads CSVVPGQGAVQYF. CDR3 nucleotide sequence: TGCAGCGTTGTCCCGGGACAGGGGGCGGTTCAGTACTTC.

The rearrangement uses TRBV12-3 or TRBV12-4 and TRBJ1-5; perhaps TRBD1 as D (5 bases). Trimming took off 8 bases at V and 3 bases at J, with 11 bases between the two ends. This CDR3 contains 13 residues. The CDR3 DNA reads TGTGCCAGCGGGGCAGGGCCCAATCAGCCCCAGCATTTT. As protein: CASGAGPNQPQHF.